One and the same sample provided the 31 T cell receptor beta chains below, sequenced in a study of blood T cell repertoires in COVID-19. Profiled with immunoSEQ multiplex PCR; TCRdb holds only in-frame clones, not every one. The sample includes about 300,000 clones, roughly 82% of them seen just once. Material: peripheral blood. These receptors all stem from a woman aged 45-65 years with acute or convalescent COVID-19.

The chain recombines TRBV18 with TRBJ1-1; 9 bases align to TRBD1. The V gene's germline CDR1 is KGHSH and CDR2 LQKENI. The CDR3 is 13 amino acids. V dropped 6 bases and J dropped 8; count of bases not matched to a gene: 7. The CDR3 DNA sequence: TGTGCCAGCTCGGGACAGGGAGGGGTAGAAGCTTTCTTT. The encoded protein is CASSGQGGVEAFF.

This clone was detected once. V and J are TRBV20-1 and TRBJ2-7; 7 bases agree with TRBD1. Germline V CDR1 and CDR2: DFQATT, SNEGSKA (reference sequence). Germline trimming cut 5 bases from V and 6 bases from J; bases unmatched to any gene: 4. This CDR3 region has 11 residues. The CDR3 protein is CSAFRQGEQYF. The CDR3 nucleotides read TGCAGTGCTTTTAGACAGGGCGAGCAGTACTTC.

The rearrangement links TRBV20-1 to TRBJ2-1, with D possibly TRBD2 on 6 matching bases. V dropped 3 bases and J dropped 10 bases, with 7 bases sitting between them. Germline-derived CDR1 and CDR2 are DFQATT and SNEGSKA (reference sequence). The CDR3 consists of 10 residues. Here the CDR3 reads CSASTSEQFF. The CDR3 region has the DNA TGCAGTGCTAGTACTAGCGAGCAGTTCTTC.

This clone was counted many times. This chain links TRBV10-1 with TRBJ1-4, with TRBD1 as a possible D gene (6 bases). Germline V gene data show CDR1 as WNHNN and CDR2 as SYGVQD (reference sequence). The CDR3 covers 15 residues. Trimming removed 4 bases at V and 7 bases at J, with 16 bases between. The CDR3 loop is CASSVWGGAGEKLFF. CDR3 nucleotide sequence: TGCGCCAGCAGTGTCTGGGGGGGCGCAGGTGAAAAACTGTTTTTT.

The V gene is TRBV6-6, the J gene TRBJ2-1; no reliable D call. Per the germline V gene, CDR1 is MNHNY and CDR2 is SVGAGI (reference sequence). Trimming removed 2 bases from V and 7 bases from J, with 12 bases in between. The CDR3 has 14 residues. The CDR3 is CASSYEHSTNEQFF. CDR3 sequence (DNA): TGTGCCAGCAGTTACGAGCACAGTACGAATGAGCAGTTCTTC.

This chain links TRBV5-3 with TRBJ2-2, with 8 positions matching TRBD1. TRBV5-3 is flagged as an ORF with uncertain function. The CDR3 has 16 amino acids. J was trimmed by 8 bases and V by 2 bases; bases with no gene match: 11. The CDR3 DNA follows: TGTGCCAGAAGCTTCAGACAGGGGACCCCCTCGGGGGAGCTGTTTTTT. Translated, it gives CARSFRQGTPSGELFF.

This clone was seen once. The CDR3 nucleotides read TGTGCCAGCAGCTTTCCAGGGGAGGGATCACCCCTCCACTTT. Translated: CASSFPGEGSPLHF. The rearrangement uses TRBV7-3 and TRBJ1-6; D is possibly TRBD1 (6 bases). Germline CDR1 reads SGHTA; CDR2 reads FQGTGA. The CDR3 covers 14 residues. Trimming stripped 3 bases from V and 10 bases from J, with 13 bases between.

The chain is built from TRBV24-1 and TRBJ2-2; possible D gene TRBD1, 6 bases. This CDR3 is 15 amino acids long. V was shortened by 4 bases and J by 4 bases, with 12 bases between the two germline ends. Germline CDR1 and CDR2: KGHDR and SFDVKD. CDR3 region: CATSEEGQLTGELFF. The CDR3 nucleotides are TGTGCCACCAGTGAAGAGGGACAACTCACCGGGGAGCTGTTTTTT.

The J gene is TRBJ2-1, the V gene TRBV7-3; D possibly corresponds to TRBD1 (6 bases). The germline CDR1 and CDR2 sequences are SGHTA and FQGTGA. Trimming pared 2 bases from V and 4 bases from J, leaving 15 bases between. The CDR3 contains 16 residues. This chain's CDR3 is CASSLARGGPYNEQFF. The CDR3 coding sequence is TGTGCCAGCAGCTTAGCTCGAGGGGGACCTTACAATGAGCAGTTCTTC.

The V gene is TRBV7-2, the J gene TRBJ2-3; 9 bases are a match to TRBD2. Germline V gene sequence: CDR1 SGHTA, CDR2 FQGNSA. This CDR3 is built from 14 residues. Trimming removed 8 bases from V and 2 bases from J; junction bases left unmatched: 5. The CDR3 coding sequence is TGTGCCAGCTCGGCGGGAGGGTCCACAGATACGCAGTATTTT. The encoded protein is CASSAGGSTDTQYF.

The chain uses TRBV7-9 and TRBJ1-1; D is unresolved. Germline V lookup: CDR1 SEHNR, CDR2 FQNEAQ (reference sequence). V lost 1 base and J 5 bases, leaving 5 bases between the germline ends. The CDR3 has 12 residues. The CDR3 DNA reads as TGTGCCAGCAGCTTAGTATATACTGAAGCTTTCTTT. Its translation is CASSLVYTEAFF.

This chain connects TRBV30 to TRBJ2-7, with D perhaps matching TRBD2 (5 bases). The CDR3 spans 13 residues. Germline CDR1 reads GTSNPN; CDR2 reads SVGIG (reference sequence). V lost 2 bases and J lost 3, with 11 bases in between. In nucleotides, the CDR3 is TGTGCCTGGAGTTCGGGGTTGGGCTACGAGCAGTACTTC. It codes for CAWSSGLGYEQYF.

This chain connects TRBV27 to TRBJ2-1; 11 bases match TRBD2. The CDR3 loop spans 15 amino acids. Germline V gene data show CDR1 as MNHEY and CDR2 as SMNVEV (reference sequence). The V segment lost 4 bases and the J segment 3 bases; nucleotides outside the gene matches: 2. CDR3 residues: CASSWGLAVYNEQFF. The DNA of the CDR3 is TGTGCCAGCAGTTGGGGACTAGCGGTCTACAATGAGCAGTTCTTC.

This clone is a singleton in its sample. This chain uses TRBV7-2 with TRBJ2-3, with 12 bases aligning to TRBD2. Germline V gene data show CDR1 as SGHTA and CDR2 as FQGNSA. Germline trimming cut 1 base from V and 2 bases from J; bases unmatched to any gene: 4. The CDR3 consists of 17 residues. The DNA of the CDR3 is TGTGCCAGCAGCTTAGGAGGACTAGCGGGACCCACAGATACGCAGTATTTT. It encodes CASSLGGLAGPTDTQYF.

The gene calls are TRBV5-5 and TRBJ2-6; no definite D call. Germline lookup yields CDR1 SGHKS and CDR2 YYEKEE (reference sequence). V was trimmed by 2 bases and J by 2 bases, leaving 17 bases between them. The CDR3 runs 18 residues. CDR3 in amino acids: CASSFSPSVSAGANVLTF. CDR3 sequence (DNA): TGTGCCAGCAGCTTTAGCCCGTCAGTATCGGCTGGGGCCAACGTCCTGACTTTC.

V gene TRBV19 combines with J gene TRBJ1-5; 11 bases are shared with TRBD1. Per the germline V gene, CDR1 is LNHDA and CDR2 is SQIVND (reference sequence). V gave up 6 bases and J gave up 7 bases; unmatched junction bases: 8. The CDR3 runs 15 residues. CDR3 sequence reads: CASSWDRGLSQPQHF. The CDR3 DNA follows: TGTGCCAGTAGCTGGGACAGGGGGTTATCGCAGCCCCAGCATTTT.

The rearrangement links TRBV7-3 to TRBJ2-4, with 7 nucleotides matching TRBD2. Germline V CDR1 and CDR2: SGHTA, FQGTGA. This CDR3 has 14 amino acids. With 0 bases clipped from V and 8 bases from J, the junction kept 4 bases outside the gene matches. The CDR3 here is CASSLTGGSDIQYF. The CDR3 DNA reads as TGTGCCAGCAGCTTAACGGGCGGGAGCGACATTCAGTACTTC.

V usage is TRBV28 and J usage is TRBJ2-7; possible D gene TRBD2, 8 bases. This CDR3 spans 15 amino acids. Trimming pared 6 bases from V and 6 bases from J, leaving 21 bases between. Germline lookup yields CDR1 MDHEN and CDR2 SYDVKM. The CDR3 reads CASSLAGGLDSEQYF. The CDR3 DNA sequence: TGTGCCAGCAGCTTAGCAGGGGGACTAGACTCCGAGCAGTACTTC.

V usage is TRBV11-3 and J usage is TRBJ2-7, with D maybe TRBD1 (6 bases). V gave up 2 bases and J gave up 4 bases, with 6 bases separating them. Germline CDR1 SGHNT, CDR2 YENEEA. CDR3 size: 12 residues. Here the CDR3 DNA reads TGTGCCAGCAGCTTACAGGGGTACGAGCAGTACTTC. As protein: CASSLQGYEQYF.

V is TRBV29-1 and J is TRBJ2-7; 9 positions agree with TRBD2. The ends lost 5 bases at V and 2 bases at J; junction bases unmatched: 1. The CDR3 consists of 12 residues. Germline-derived CDR1 and CDR2 are SQVTM and ANQGSEA. The CDR3 DNA follows: TGCAGCGTTAGCGGGAGGCCCTACGAGCAGTACTTC. Translated, it gives CSVSGRPYEQYF.

The chain links TRBV19 to TRBJ2-1, with 8 bases fitting TRBD2. Germline values: CDR1 LNHDA, CDR2 SQIVND (reference sequence). The ends lost 6 bases at V and 4 bases at J; junction bases unmatched: 20. There are 19 residues in the CDR3. CDR3 protein: CASRRMAGGPLSHYNEQFF. The CDR3 region has the DNA TGTGCCAGTAGGCGGATGGCGGGAGGTCCTCTTTCGCATTACAATGAGCAGTTCTTC.

The V and J genes are TRBV28 and TRBJ1-5, with a possible D match to TRBD1 (5 bases). Germline-derived CDR1 and CDR2 are MDHEN and SYDVKM. Trimming took off 6 bases at V and 2 bases at J, with 11 bases between the two ends. This CDR3 region has 14 residues. The CDR3 DNA sequence: TGTGCCAGCAGCCAGGGATTTCGCAATCAGCCCCAGCATTTT. Protein sequence: CASSQGFRNQPQHF. Full variable domain (rest looked up from reference TRBV28 and TRBJ1-5): DVKVTQSSRYLVKRTGEKVFLECVQDMDHENMFWYRQDPGLGLRLIYFSYDVKMKEKGDIPEGYSVSREKKERFSLILESASTNQTSMYLCASSQGFRNQPQHFGDGTRLSIL.

This sequence joins TRBV2 and TRBJ1-5, with 8 bases that match TRBD1. The germline V gene encodes CDR1 SNHLY and CDR2 FYNNEI. V lost 7 bases and J lost 3; bases outside the gene matches: 8. The CDR3 loop spans 15 amino acids. The CDR3 coding sequence is TGTGCCAGCAAGGGCAGGGGGCTTATCAATCAGCCCCAGCATTTT. Its translation: CASKGRGLINQPQHF.

V usage is TRBV7-2 and J usage is TRBJ1-1; the match to TRBD1 covers 9 bases. The CDR3 runs 16 residues. Germline V lookup: CDR1 SGHTA, CDR2 FQGNSA. Trimming at V came to 8 bases and at J to 5 bases, leaving 15 bases not matched to a gene. This chain's CDR3 is CASGVSTGGVGTEAFF. The CDR3 DNA reads TGTGCCAGCGGGGTATCAACAGGGGGCGTGGGGACTGAAGCTTTCTTT.

The genes are TRBV2 and TRBJ2-6; a possible D gene is TRBD1 (5 bases). Germline lookup yields CDR1 SNHLY and CDR2 FYNNEI. CDR3 length: 15 amino acids. V lost 0 bases and J 4 bases, leaving 7 bases between the germline ends. In DNA, the CDR3 is TGTGCCAGCAGTGAAGCAGGGGTAGGGGCCAACGTCCTGACTTTC. This translates into CASSEAGVGANVLTF.

The chain joins TRBV5-1 to TRBJ2-3; D remains unclear. V was pared by 4 bases and J by 5 bases, with 8 bases between. Germline-derived CDR1 and CDR2 are SGHRS and YFSETQ. This CDR3 is 12 amino acids long. The CDR3 bases are TGCGCCAGCAGCCCTCGACAAGATACGCAGTATTTT. Encoded protein: CASSPRQDTQYF.

The CDR3 reads CASSLGQGGTDTQYF. CDR3 in DNA: TGTGCCAGCAGCTTGGGACAGGGCGGCACAGATACGCAGTATTTT. The V call is TRBV7-3, the J call TRBJ2-3, with TRBD1 identical over 9 bases. J was trimmed by 1 base and V by 3 bases; bases with no gene match: 2. The CDR3 extends over 15 amino acids. Per the germline V gene, CDR1 is SGHTA and CDR2 is FQGTGA.

V gene TRBV5-1 combines with J gene TRBJ1-5; possible D gene TRBD1, 6 bases. V was clipped by 4 bases and J by 1 base, with 15 bases between them. The CDR3 runs to 16 residues. The V gene's germline CDR1 is SGHRS and CDR2 YFSETQ. In DNA form, the CDR3 reads TGCGCCAGCAGCCCGGGAATAGGGGGAAGCAATCAGCCCCAGCATTTT. This codes for CASSPGIGGSNQPQHF. Full variable domain (outside the CDR3, taken from reference TRBV5-1 and TRBJ1-5): KAGVTQTPRYLIKTRGQQVTLSCSPISGHRSVSWYQQTPGQGLQFLFEYFSETQRNKGNFPGRFSGRQFSNSRSEMNVSTLELGDSALYLCASSPGIGGSNQPQHFGDGTRLSIL.

CDR3 in amino acids: CASSRDTNYGYTF. The DNA for the CDR3 is TGTGCCAGCAGCAGGGACACCAACTATGGCTACACCTTC. This sequence joins TRBV11-2 and TRBJ1-2; possible D gene TRBD1, 6 bases. V lost 5 bases to trimming and J lost 2 bases, with 9 bases between them. Germline values: CDR1 SGHAT, CDR2 FQNNGV. The length of the CDR3 is 13 residues.

This chain uses TRBV14 with TRBJ2-5; TRBD2 is a possible D gene (6 bases). Trimming took 6 bases from V and 0 from J, leaving 17 bases between them. The CDR3 runs to 16 residues. From germline, CDR1 is SGHDN and CDR2 FVKESK. For the CDR3, the DNA is TGTGCCAGCAGTCAACCGGGAGCCCTAAACCAAGAGACCCAGTACTTC. Residues: CASSQPGALNQETQYF.

The DNA for the CDR3 is TGTGCCAGCAGCCCGACACTTATCTCTGGAAACACCATATATTTT. Its protein is CASSPTLISGNTIYF. The J gene is TRBJ1-3, the V gene TRBV27; D is uncertain. The V and J ends lost 6 bases and 0 bases respectively, with 12 bases between them. The length of the CDR3 is 15 residues. Germline lookup yields CDR1 MNHEY and CDR2 SMNVEV (reference sequence).